This is a list of T cell receptor beta chains from one sample in a study of post-analysis software for immune sequencing data. TCRdb ran MiXCR on the PCR reads and lists one entry per CDR3 protein. The sample has roughly 700,000 distinct CDR3 sequences; just under 30% are singletons. Sequenced material: blood. These receptor sequences come from a girl between 10 and 17 years old with multiple sclerosis. CDR3s include the opening cysteine and the closing phenylalanine or tryptophan. A D gene is named only where the DNA matches it firmly. Where a row states a size, it is once, few, many or the class of an expanded clone; other rows omit it.

j_call clone_size v_call d_call cdr3_nt cdr3_aa
TRBJ1-1 NA TRBV28 TRBD1 TGTGCCAGCAGCCAGACAGGGGCGAGGGCCGAAGCTTTCTTT CASSQTGARAEAFF
TRBJ2-7 few TRBV7-2 NA TGTGCCAGCAGCCGGTCGGGGAACTACGAGCAGTACTTC CASSRSGNYEQYF
TRBJ2-3 few TRBV20-1 NA TGCAGTGCCAAAGAGGCGGGGTCCCTCCATACGCAGTATTTT CSAKEAGSLHTQYF
TRBJ2-1 NA TRBV5-5 NA TGTGCCAGCAGCCCTCTCGCCCAGGCAGGGATAAATGAGCAGTTCTTC CASSPLAQAGINEQFF
TRBJ1-1 NA TRBV29-1 NA TGCAGCGTCGCCCTTGGGGGCTTGAACACTGAAGCTTTCTTT CSVALGGLNTEAFF
TRBJ2-1 NA TRBV3-1 TRBD2 TGTGCCAGCAGCCGAGGGCCGCGGGGGGGTCTCGGCAATGAGCAGTTCTTC CASSRGPRGGLGNEQFF
TRBJ1-5 NA TRBV5-6 NA TGTGCCAGCAGCTTTTGGGGCAGGGCAATCAATCAGCCCCAGCATTTT CASSFWGRAINQPQHF
TRBJ2-1 few TRBV20-1 TRBD2 TGCAGTGTTTCGGGACTAGCGGGACGTCAGAGCTCCTACAATGAGCAGTTCTTC CSVSGLAGRQSSYNEQFF
TRBJ2-4 NA TRBV27 TRBD2 TGTGCCAGCAGCCCCACTAGACTAGCCGACTACGGGCAGTACTTC CASSPTRLADYGQYF
TRBJ2-7 NA TRBV20-1 TRBD1 TGCAGTGCCAGAAAGACAGGGCAATCCTACGAGCAGTACTTC CSARKTGQSYEQYF
TRBJ1-4 NA TRBV6-5 NA TGTGCCAGCAGTTACCGCCCTGGTGGTGAAAAACGGTTTTTT CASSYRPGGEKRFF
TRBJ2-5 NA TRBV7-2 TRBD2 TGTGCCAGCGGAAGACTAGCGGGAGATTCTGCGACCCAGTACTTC CASGRLAGDSATQYF
TRBJ2-3 few TRBV7-2 TRBD2 TGTGCCAGCAGCTTAGCTCTAGCGGGACGTTCCTTTTCGCAGTATTTT CASSLALAGRSFSQYF
TRBJ2-6 few TRBV5-1 TRBD2 TGCGCCAGCAGCCCGGTTCTAGCGGGAGGGAGAAGCTCTGGGGCCAACGTCCTGACTTTC CASSPVLAGGRSSGANVLTF
TRBJ2-1 NA TRBV5-1 NA TGCGCCAGCAGCCACCGGAGAGGGGCGGGGAATGAGCAGTTCTTC CASSHRRGAGNEQFF
TRBJ2-2 NA TRBV15 TRBD2 TGTGCCACCCGGGGGGGTGGAACCGGGGAGCTGTTTTTT CATRGGGTGELFF
TRBJ1-1 NA TRBV12-3/TRBV12-4 NA TGTGCCAGCATCGGGTATGGGATGAACACTGAAGCTTTCTTT CASIGYGMNTEAFF
TRBJ1-2 NA TRBV21-1 NA TGTGCCAGCAGCAAAGAGCGGCAGGGGGGAATCTATGGCTACACCTTC CASSKERQGGIYGYTF
TRBJ2-2 few TRBV5-6 TRBD1 TGTGCCAGCAGCCGGACAGGGCCGAACACCGGGGAGCTGTTTTTT CASSRTGPNTGELFF
TRBJ2-3 NA TRBV7-2 TRBD2 TGTGCCAGCAGCTCGGGACTAGCGGGAGCATATACGCAGTATTTT CASSSGLAGAYTQYF
TRBJ2-1 few TRBV4-3 NA TGCGCCAGCAGCCAAGCTAACGGTTGGGGGACCAACAATGAGCAGTTCTTC CASSQANGWGTNNEQFF
TRBJ1-2 many TRBV4-1 TRBD1 TGCGCCAGCAGCCATTCACAGGGGGCGCAGGGCTATGGCTACACCTTC CASSHSQGAQGYGYTF
TRBJ2-4 NA TRBV28 NA TGTGCCAGCAGTTTCCCCCCACAGGGACCCATTCAGTACTTC CASSFPPQGPIQYF
TRBJ2-3 NA TRBV4-3 TRBD2 TGCGCCAGCAGCCAAGATCGGGGGGTCGGGCAGTATTTT CASSQDRGVGQYF
TRBJ2-1 NA TRBV18 NA TGTGCCAGCTCACCACCATCCGGGGGTCGGTGGGATGAGCAGTTCTTC CASSPPSGGRWDEQFF
TRBJ1-2 many TRBV29-1 NA TGCAGCGTTGATATGGACAAAGCTAACTATGGCTACACCTTC CSVDMDKANYGYTF
TRBJ1-1 NA TRBV12-3/TRBV12-4 NA TGTGCCAGCAGCATGGGAAATTTTAGGAGGCACCGGAACACTGAAGCTTTCTTT CASSMGNFRRHRNTEAFF
TRBJ2-3 few TRBV24-1 NA TGTGCCACCAGTACTGGTACAGGACGCACAGATACGCAGTATTTT CATSTGTGRTDTQYF
TRBJ2-7 few TRBV3-1 NA TGTGCCAGCAGCCAAGAGCCGACAGGCATCACCGAGCAGTACTTC CASSQEPTGITEQYF
TRBJ2-5 few TRBV6-1 NA TGTGCCAGCAGACTGACACCCAGGAGGGAGACCCAGTACTTC CASRLTPRRETQYF